This T cell receptor beta chain was retrieved from a study of blood T cell repertoires in COVID-19. Study overall: Sites in the United States, Italy and Spain provided acute and convalescent COVID-19 samples. Sample material is recorded as cDNA or gDNA derived from T cells, B-cell-depleted T cells, or PBMCs.

This clone turned up a few times. As originally analysed: Researchers report that nucleated cell counts were estimated from reference gene primer amplification. The assay was immunoSEQ multiplex PCR, and TCRdb's table has in-frame clones only and misses some. V and J calls and clone size follow that table, whereas D and trimming were derived from the DNA. The sample includes more than 95,000 clones, around 81% seen only once; the top ten take under 4.5%. J gave up 6 bases and V 0 bases, and 5 bases lay outside the gene matches. The CDR3 sequence is 15 residues long. Germline-derived CDR1 and CDR2 are MGHRA and YSYEKL.

The sequenced sample was peripheral blood. This receptor was identified in a woman between 50 and 59 years old with acute or convalescent COVID-19. The V gene is TRBV4-1, the J gene TRBJ1-5, with 7 positions matching TRBD1. This chain's CDR3 is CASSQDDRAVQPQHF. The DNA of the CDR3 is TGCGCCAGCAGCCAAGATGACAGGGCGGTTCAGCCCCAGCATTTT.